This is a list of T cell receptor beta chains from one sample in a study of CD8 T cells in ankylosing spondylitis. MiXCR was run by TCRdb on the 5' RACE reads, yielding one entry per CDR3 protein. The sample has approximately 500,000 distinct CDR3 sequences, 12% seen once. Input material: blood, either unsorted or a sorted T cell fraction (not recorded which). These receptors originate from a male donor with ankylosing spondylitis. Both conserved end residues are part of each CDR3. The D gene is left open where the match is weak. Part of the rows lack a size; the others show once, few, many or a class for expanded clones.

TRBV12-3/TRBV12-4	TRBJ2-1	.	.	TGTGCCAGCGGACGAGACTACAATGAGCAGTTCTTC	CASGRDYNEQFF
TRBV20-1	TRBJ2-1	.	TRBD2	TGCAGTGCAGGACTAGCGCGCGCCTACAATGAGCAGTTCTTC	CSAGLARAYNEQFF
TRBV25-1	TRBJ2-1	few	TRBD2	TGTGCCAGCAGTGAAGGTAGTAGCGGGACCCGTTCCTACAATGAGCAGTTCTTC	CASSEGSSGTRSYNEQFF
TRBV5-1	TRBJ1-2	few	.	TGCGCCAGCAGCTTGGAGGCAGGGGCCCTTCCGTATGGCTACACCTTC	CASSLEAGALPYGYTF
TRBV12-3/TRBV12-4	TRBJ1-5	few	TRBD1	TGTGCCAGCAGCACAGGGGGCTTGGGCAATCAGCCCCAGCATTTT	CASSTGGLGNQPQHF
TRBV18	TRBJ1-5	.	.	TGTGCCAGCTCACCAATCGCAGGAAATAGCAATCAGCCCCAGCATTTT	CASSPIAGNSNQPQHF
TRBV11-2	TRBJ2-3	.	TRBD2	TGTGCCAGCAGCTTAGGTAGTAGCGGGACCTCAGATACGCAGTATTTT	CASSLGSSGTSDTQYF
TRBV5-1	TRBJ1-4	.	.	TGCGCCAGCAGCACCGGCCCAGCAGCTAATGAAAAACTGTTTTTT	CASSTGPAANEKLFF
TRBV20-1	TRBJ1-4	few	.	TGCAGTGCTGACGAGGGGGTGGTTGAAAAACTGTTTTTT	CSADEGVVEKLFF
TRBV7-6	TRBJ2-7	.	TRBD2	TGTGCCAGCAGCCAGCGGGAGCTCGACGAGCAGTACTTC	CASSQRELDEQYF
TRBV6-1	TRBJ1-1	few	.	TGTGCCAGCCGCGAGGGGAGGGGAATGAACACTGAAGCTTTCTTT	CASREGRGMNTEAFF
TRBV12-3/TRBV12-4	TRBJ2-3	few	TRBD1	TGTGCCAGCAGCCAGGGACAGCCAGGAGTAGATACGCAGTATTTT	CASSQGQPGVDTQYF
TRBV5-1	TRBJ1-1	.	.	TGCGCCAGCATAAAGGGGGAGGGTAACACTGAAGCTTTCTTT	CASIKGEGNTEAFF
TRBV20-1	TRBJ2-3	.	TRBD2	TGCAGTGCGAGAAAGGGTAGCGGGAGCCGGCGTAGCACAGATACGCAGTATTTT	CSARKGSGSRRSTDTQYF
TRBV10-3	TRBJ1-1	few	TRBD1	TGTGCCATCAGTGGGACAGGGGCGGACACTGAAGCTTTCTTT	CAISGTGADTEAFF
TRBV20-1	TRBJ1-4	many	.	TGCAGTGCTCCCTCGGGGTTTTGGGAAAAACTGTTTTTT	CSAPSGFWEKLFF
TRBV15	TRBJ2-7	few	TRBD1	TGTGCCGTGGCCCGGGACAGATACTACGAGCAGTACTTC	CAVARDRYYEQYF
TRBV18	TRBJ2-5	.	.	TGTGCCAGCTCACCAGAGGGAGGATCGGAGACCCAGTACTTC	CASSPEGGSETQYF
TRBV12-3/TRBV12-4	TRBJ1-4	few	.	TGTGCCAGCAGTCCCGCATTGGGGGCTGAAAAACTGTTTTTT	CASSPALGAEKLFF
TRBV6-1	TRBJ2-5	.	TRBD2	TGTGCCAGCAGTGAAGCCTTCGATGGAAGCGGGAGGGGGACCCAGTACTTC	CASSEAFDGSGRGTQYF
TRBV7-2	TRBJ2-5	.	.	TGTGCCAGCAGCTTTAATAAGGGGCAAGAGACCCAGTACTTC	CASSFNKGQETQYF
TRBV24-1	TRBJ2-1	.	.	TGTGCCACCAGCTCCCTCCTCTACAATGAGCAGTTCTTC	CATSSLLYNEQFF
TRBV29-1	TRBJ2-7	many	.	TGCAGCGCCGGACGGACTACCTACGAGCAGTACTTC	CSAGRTTYEQYF
TRBV7-9	TRBJ2-7	few	TRBD1	TGTGCCAGCAGCAACGGAAGACAGGGCTACTACGAGCAGTACTTC	CASSNGRQGYYEQYF
TRBV6-1	TRBJ1-2	few	.	TGTGCCAGCAGTGAAGCGCTATTTGCAGTGTCTCTTTATGGCTACACCTTC	CASSEALFAVSLYGYTF
TRBV11-2	TRBJ2-1	few	.	TGTGCCAGCAGCGAAGCCCCTTTTGGGAAAAATGAGCAGTTCTTC	CASSEAPFGKNEQFF
TRBV10-3	TRBJ2-5	.	TRBD2	TGTGCCATCAGTGAGGGGACTAGAGGACTCGAGACCCAGTACTTC	CAISEGTRGLETQYF
TRBV24-1	TRBJ2-5	.	TRBD2	TGTGCCACCGCCAAATCCGGGACTAGCGCCCTAGGGGGTGAGACCCAGTACTTC	CATAKSGTSALGGETQYF
TRBV29-1	TRBJ2-1	.	.	TGCAGCGTTAGAGGTCGTCAAGCGCGGGACGGAAGTGAGCAGTTCTTC	CSVRGRQARDGSEQFF
TRBV18	TRBJ1-1	.	TRBD1	TGTGCCAGCTCACCACAGGCTTGGACAGGGCGAAGCACTGAAGCTTTCTTT	CASSPQAWTGRSTEAFF
TRBV2	TRBJ1-3	.	.	TGTGCCAGCAGCACTAGCAGGAGCTCTGGAAACACCATATATTTT	CASSTSRSSGNTIYF
TRBV6-6	TRBJ2-7	.	.	TGTGCCAGCAGTTCGGGACTCCCGCTCGAGCAGTACTTC	CASSSGLPLEQYF
TRBV7-7	TRBJ2-1	few	.	TGTGCCAGCAGCTTAGCCCCGGACAGCTACAATGAGCAGTTCTTC	CASSLAPDSYNEQFF
TRBV7-8	TRBJ1-5	.	TRBD1	TGTGCCAGCAGCTTACTCCCGACCTACAGGGGCGGTAGCAATCAGCCCCAGCATTTT	CASSLLPTYRGGSNQPQHF
TRBV20-1	TRBJ2-1	.	.	TGCAGTGCACCGGACCGACTTCACAATGAGCAGTTCTTC	CSAPDRLHNEQFF
TRBV3-1	TRBJ2-3	few	.	TGTGCCAGCAGCCAAGCCCAGCAGGCAGATACGCAGTATTTT	CASSQAQQADTQYF
TRBV27	TRBJ1-6	many	.	TGTGCCAGCATGACTCCCTCCTATAATTCACCCCTCCACTTT	CASMTPSYNSPLHF
TRBV11-1	TRBJ2-1	many	TRBD2	TGTGCCAGCGGTCCTCCCCCTAGGTGGGCGGGAGATGTCCACAATGAGCAGTTCTTC	CASGPPPRWAGDVHNEQFF
TRBV20-1	TRBJ1-5	few	.	TGCAGTGCTAGAGATCCAAAAGACAATCAGCCCCAGCATTTT	CSARDPKDNQPQHF
TRBV29-1	TRBJ2-7	.	.	TGCAGCGTGGTGAGGAGGTACGAGCAGTACTTC	CSVVRRYEQYF
TRBV5-1	TRBJ2-1	many	TRBD1	TGCGCCAGCAGCTTGGTCTCCGGGACAGGGGTCCGTCGGATGGAGCAGTTCTTC	CASSLVSGTGVRRMEQFF
TRBV20-1	TRBJ1-5	.	.	TGCAGTGCTAGAGGGGGGGTCGGCCGTAGAGATCAGCCCCAGCATTTT	CSARGGVGRRDQPQHF
TRBV24-1	TRBJ2-3	few	TRBD2	TGTGCCACCGAAGGACTAGCGGGAGTTAGTGGTACGCAGTATTTT	CATEGLAGVSGTQYF
TRBV5-1	TRBJ2-6	few	.	TGCGCCAGCAGCACCCCCGGCGGCGTCTTCGCCAACGTCCTGACTTTC	CASSTPGGVFANVLTF